The subject of this entry is one TCR beta chain. Other DNA sequences in this sample translate to the same CDR3. This sample is drawn from a study of OX40 agonist ivuxolimab in advanced cancers. About the study: The eligibility criteria allowed prior anti-PD-1, anti-PD-L1 or anti-CTLA-4 therapy, and under 50% had some.

The protocol was immunoSEQ multiplex PCR, while the TCRdb copy is restricted to in-frame clones and leaves out a portion. There are tens of thousands of clones in the sample; around 87% occur only once, and under 35% lies in the top ten. The germline V and J ends were trimmed by 8 bases and 2 bases, with 10 bases remaining between them. Germline loops: CDR1 SEHNR, CDR2 FQNEAQ (reference sequence). The CDR3 loop spans 12 amino acids. This sequence joins TRBV7-9 and TRBJ2-7; tentatively, D is TRBD1 (6 bases). This clonotype originated in an adult with an advanced solid tumor such as melanoma, head and neck, liver or kidney cancer. The sequenced sample was CD4+ or CD8+ T cells sorted from blood, obtained in a trial of the OX40 agonist ivuxolimab. The CDR3 bases are TGTGCCAGCTCCAGGGGAGCCTACGAGCAGTACTTC. It codes for CASSRGAYEQYF.